The 13 T cell receptor beta chains reported below all come from one sample, sequenced in a study of T cell responses to AZD1222 COVID-19 vaccine. Some clones are missing from TCRdb's copy, which holds only in-frame ones; the method was immunoSEQ multiplex PCR. Of approximately 160,000 clones listed, approximately 90% were seen once; the top ten hold roughly 2%. The specimen comprised peripheral blood, sampled on day 0 of AZD1222 vaccination. The source is an adult in good health.

This chain links TRBV19 with TRBJ2-7; D unclear. This CDR3 has 14 residues. The germline gives CDR1 LNHDA, CDR2 SQIVND (reference sequence). V gave up 2 bases and J gave up 3 bases, with 11 bases separating them. This CDR3 is CASSILGQIYEQYF. CDR3 in DNA: TGTGCCAGTAGTATATTAGGGCAAATCTACGAGCAGTACTTC.

This chain connects TRBV30 to TRBJ1-3; D remains unclear. The CDR3 runs 15 residues. The germline gives CDR1 GTSNPN, CDR2 SVGIG (reference sequence). V was shortened by 2 bases and J by 4 bases, with 15 bases between the two germline ends. The CDR3 sequence: CAWSSHRGYGNTIYF. The DNA of the CDR3 is TGTGCCTGGAGTTCTCACAGAGGGTACGGAAACACCATATATTTT.

In this sample, this clone turned up once. J is TRBJ2-1 and V is TRBV2; possible D gene TRBD2, 5 bases. The CDR3 covers 14 residues. Looked up from germline, CDR1 is SNHLY and CDR2 is FYNNEI. Between the trimmed V and J ends, which lost 3 bases and 6 bases, there was a span of 12 bases. CDR3: CASSDRVAFNEQFF. The CDR3 DNA follows: TGTGCCAGCAGTGATCGGGTAGCGTTCAATGAGCAGTTCTTC.

In this sample, this clone turned up once. The genes are TRBV7-8 and TRBJ2-7, with a weak D call TRBD2 (6 bases). Germline V gives CDR1 SGHVS, CDR2 FQNEAQ. V gave up 10 bases and J gave up 3 bases, with 16 bases separating them. This CDR3 comprises 13 residues. CDR3 bases: TGTGCCATCGAGGGAGGCGCCTACTACGAGCAGTACTTC. Protein sequence: CAIEGGAYYEQYF.

V usage is TRBV10-3 and J usage is TRBJ1-4, with D possibly matching TRBD1 (5 bases). Per the germline V gene, CDR1 is ENHRY and CDR2 is SYGVKD. V lost 10 bases to trimming and J lost 4 bases, with 16 bases between them. The CDR3 is 14 residues long. For the CDR3, the DNA is TGTGCCACGAACACCCAGGGCGTTAATGAAAAACTGTTTTTT. The encoded protein is CATNTQGVNEKLFF.

The CDR3 DNA sequence: TGTGCCAGTAGTAGAGACTTCCCCCGGGACACTGAAGCTTTCTTT. Its translation: CASSRDFPRDTEAFF. V gene TRBV19 combines with J gene TRBJ1-1; D is uncertain. The V and J ends lost 4 bases and 3 bases respectively, with 15 bases between them. This CDR3 is built from 15 residues. CDR1 and CDR2 (germline): LNHDA, SQIVND (reference sequence).

This chain uses TRBV11-2 with TRBJ2-1; 9 bases match TRBD2. This CDR3 contains 15 residues. Unmatched junction bases numbered 10, after V lost 5 bases and J lost 8 bases. CDR1 and CDR2 from the germline V gene are SGHAT and FQNNGV. The CDR3 reads CASSLQGGRGDEQFF. The CDR3 region has the DNA TGTGCCAGCAGCCTCCAGGGCGGGAGGGGGGATGAGCAGTTCTTC.

The chain recombines TRBV2 with TRBJ1-1; 11 bases align to TRBD1. The germline gives CDR1 SNHLY, CDR2 FYNNEI. V lost 5 bases to trimming and J lost 4 bases; unmatched junction nucleotides: 6. This CDR3 is 15 amino acids long. CDR3 sequence (DNA): TGTGCCAGCAGTAGGGACAGGGGGTATGGCACTGAAGCTTTCTTT. This translates into CASSRDRGYGTEAFF.

The chain is built from TRBV14 and TRBJ1-2; 7 positions agree with TRBD1. The CDR3 covers 14 residues. Trimming removed 4 bases from V and 4 bases from J; junction bases left unmatched: 6. In germline, CDR1 is SGHDN, CDR2 FVKESK. CDR3 DNA: TGTGCCAGCAGCCGCAGGGACAGTGTCTATGGCTACACCTTC. It encodes CASSRRDSVYGYTF.

The count of this clone is one. The J gene is TRBJ1-6, the V gene TRBV28; 9 nucleotides align to TRBD1. The CDR3 contains 16 residues. Trimming removed 6 bases from V and 6 bases from J; junction bases left unmatched: 9. Germline CDR1 is MDHEN and CDR2 is SYDVKM. The CDR3 region has the DNA TGTGCCAGCAGCCCCCCCAGGACAGGGGTTAATTCACCCCTCCACTTT. Translated, it gives CASSPPRTGVNSPLHF.

The chain carries TRBV7-9 and TRBJ2-5; no definite D call. Germline CDR1 is SEHNR and CDR2 is FQNEAQ (reference sequence). CDR3 length: 14 residues. Trimming pared 4 bases from V and 7 bases from J, leaving 16 bases between. The CDR3 loop reads CASSSPGVGGTQYF. The CDR3 DNA follows: TGTGCCAGCAGCTCCCCGGGTGTAGGCGGGACCCAGTACTTC.

The chain is built from TRBV27 and TRBJ1-5; no firm D call. V was pared by 3 bases and J by 1 base, with 7 bases between. The germline gives CDR1 MNHEY, CDR2 SMNVEV (reference sequence). This CDR3 comprises 14 residues. The DNA for the CDR3 is TGTGCCAGCAGTTTTGAAGAGAGCAATCAGCCCCAGCATTTT. This sequence encodes CASSFEESNQPQHF.

The chain employs TRBV10-3 and TRBJ2-5; D gene uncertain. V lost 9 bases, J lost 3 bases, and 14 bases lay in between. This CDR3 region has 13 residues. Germline CDR1 ENHRY, CDR2 SYGVKD. The CDR3 sequence is CAIKSDLKETQYF. The CDR3 DNA follows: TGTGCCATAAAGAGTGACCTTAAAGAGACCCAGTACTTC.